This T cell receptor beta chain was captured in a study of shared clonotypes between healthy human individuals. In the study overall: The people who gave samples were two women and three men aged 18 to 49.

The method was immunoSEQ multiplex PCR; TCRdb's version includes in-frame clones alone and lacks a portion of them. This sample carries nearly 2 million clones, less than 95% of them seen once, and the ten largest clones take more than 0.95%. With 1 base clipped from V and 0 bases from J, the junction kept 9 bases outside the gene matches. Germline CDR1 is MDHEN and CDR2 is SYDVKM. This CDR3 contains 17 residues. Naive-designated CD8 cells lacked CD45RO, were positively enriched for CCR7, and omitted terminally differentiated effector memory CD45RA+ cells. The TCR was taken from a man aged 18 to 29 in good health. The chain is built from TRBV28 and TRBJ2-7; 7 bases are a match to TRBD2. Sequenced sample: naive CD8+ T cells sorted from blood. In DNA form, the CDR3 reads TGTGCCAGCAGTTTATCGAGTAGCGGGCTTCCCTCCTACGAGCAGTACTTC. Amino acids: CASSLSSSGLPSYEQYF.